Below are 5 T cell receptor beta chains sequenced from a single sample in a study of blood T cells in healthy people across ages. Primers used in a second PCR of roughly 6 to 11 cycles were a sample-barcoded 5' primer and a J-beta primer mix. TCRdb redid the calling of the 5' RACE reads with MiXCR, one entry per CDR3 protein. The sample yields 1,100,000 or so distinct CDR3 sequences, 40% to 45% seen once. Sequencing was carried out using blood. The source is an older woman in good health.

This clonotype was observed a few times. The J gene is TRBJ2-5, the V gene TRBV29-1, with a possible D match to TRBD2 (7 bases). Germline loops: CDR1 SQVTM, CDR2 ANQGSEA. V shed 0 bases and J shed 4 bases, with 12 bases lying between them. The CDR3 covers 14 residues. CDR3 nucleotides: TGCAGCGTTGAAGATGGGAGGGGGGCAGAGACCCAGTACTTC. Translating it yields CSVEDGRGAETQYF.

To note about this clonotype: A much larger clone is a single base away; this may be a read error. The CDR3 DNA sequence: TGTGCCAGCAGCAGCTACGGACAGGTGGTCAACAAGCAGTACTTC. This codes for CASSSYGQVVNKQYF. V gene TRBV7-2 combines with J gene TRBJ2-7; 7 bases line up with TRBD1. The germline gives CDR1 SGHTA, CDR2 FQGNSA. The CDR3 sequence is 15 residues long. Trimming cost V 5 bases and J 8 bases; bases outside gene matches: 15.

The V and J genes are TRBV20-1 and TRBJ2-7; TRBD1 or TRBD2 may be the D gene (5 bases each). Germline-derived CDR1 and CDR2 are DFQATT and SNEGSKA (reference sequence). The V and J ends lost 3 bases and 10 bases respectively, with 16 bases between them. There are 12 residues in the CDR3. CDR3 sequence: CSASGLDGAQYF. DNA for the CDR3: TGCAGTGCTAGCGGACTGGATGGGGCCCAGTACTTC.

The V call is TRBV7-9, the J call TRBJ2-1; D might be TRBD2 (5 bases). V dropped 6 bases and J dropped 0 bases, with 15 bases sitting between them. The CDR3 consists of 16 residues. CDR1 is SEHNR and CDR2 is FQNEAQ in the germline V gene (reference sequence). The CDR3 coding sequence is TGTGCCAGCAGTTTCTCACTAGGGAGCTCCTACAATGAGCAGTTCTTC. It codes for CASSFSLGSSYNEQFF.

This clonotype has more than one count but fewer than ten. The chain joins TRBV9 to TRBJ1-2, with 8 bases aligning to TRBD1. Germline V CDR1 and CDR2: SGDLS, YYNGEE. V lost 0 bases, J lost 8 bases, and 6 bases stayed unmatched. This CDR3 spans 14 amino acids. The CDR3 is CASSVEDRVGGYTF. Written as DNA, the CDR3 is TGTGCCAGCAGCGTAGAGGACAGGGTAGGCGGCTACACCTTC.